A selection of T cell receptor beta chains follows, all from one sample in a study of cytomegalovirus exposure and HLA in healthy donors. Repertoires were generated with immunoSEQ multiplex PCR, while TCRdb's copy carries only in-frame clones and drops some. The sample lists about 93,000 clones, under 90% occurring once. The sample comprised PBMCs. These receptors were obtained from a man aged 45-65 years in good health and CMV-seronegative. The CDR3 runs from the conserved cysteine through the conserved F or W. D genes are given only for firm matches. Clone size is shown for a subset of rows, as once, few, many or a class of expanded clone.

j_gene: TRBJ2-7; abundance: few; d_gene: -; v_gene: TRBV9; CDR3aa: CASSVEPGVGEQYF; CDR3nt: TGTGCCAGCAGCGTAGAGCCCGGGGTGGGCGAGCAGTACTTC
j_gene: TRBJ2-1; abundance: -; d_gene: -; v_gene: TRBV5-1; CDR3aa: CASSRDNEQFF; CDR3nt: TGCGCCAGCAGCCGGGACAATGAGCAGTTCTTC
j_gene: TRBJ2-2; abundance: -; d_gene: TRBD2; v_gene: TRBV7-6; CDR3aa: CASSVESGANTGELFF; CDR3nt: TGTGCCAGCAGCGTGGAGAGCGGGGCAAACACCGGGGAGCTGTTTTTT
j_gene: TRBJ2-1; abundance: -; d_gene: TRBD2; v_gene: TRBV5-1; CDR3aa: CASSRGTSGRGGYNEQFF; CDR3nt: TGCGCCAGCAGCCGGGGGACTAGCGGGAGAGGTGGGTACAATGAGCAGTTCTTC
j_gene: TRBJ2-1; abundance: -; d_gene: TRBD2; v_gene: TRBV6-5; CDR3aa: CASSPSGSDEQFF; CDR3nt: TGTGCCAGCAGTCCAAGCGGGAGTGATGAGCAGTTCTTC
j_gene: TRBJ2-3; abundance: -; d_gene: TRBD2; v_gene: TRBV7-2; CDR3aa: CASSSTPSGKNF; CDR3nt: TGTGCCAGCAGCTCAACCCCTAGCGGGAAAAATTTT
j_gene: TRBJ2-7; abundance: -; d_gene: TRBD1; v_gene: TRBV10-3; CDR3aa: CAMAGTGDEQYF; CDR3nt: TGTGCCATGGCCGGGACAGGAGACGAGCAGTACTTC
j_gene: TRBJ2-7; abundance: -; d_gene: TRBD1; v_gene: TRBV28; CDR3aa: CASSLGTGFHEQYF; CDR3nt: TGTGCCAGCAGTTTAGGGACAGGGTTCCACGAGCAGTACTTC
j_gene: TRBJ2-2; abundance: -; d_gene: -; v_gene: TRBV5-1; CDR3aa: CASSFTAVGSTGELFF; CDR3nt: TGCGCCAGCAGCTTTACCGCGGTGGGGAGCACCGGGGAGCTGTTTTTT
j_gene: TRBJ2-7; abundance: -; d_gene: TRBD1; v_gene: TRBV19; CDR3aa: CASSIHRGYYEQYF; CDR3nt: TGTGCCAGTAGTATCCACAGGGGCTACTACGAGCAGTACTTC
j_gene: TRBJ2-7; abundance: -; d_gene: -; v_gene: TRBV5-1; CDR3aa: CASSAGTGVGEQYF; CDR3nt: TGCGCCAGCAGCGCAGGGACTGGGGTGGGGGAGCAGTACTTC
j_gene: TRBJ2-2; abundance: few; d_gene: TRBD2; v_gene: TRBV4-1; CDR3aa: CASSQGWGISGRGTGELFF; CDR3nt: TGCGCCAGCAGCCAAGGGTGGGGGATTAGCGGGAGAGGCACCGGGGAGCTGTTTTTT
j_gene: TRBJ2-3; abundance: -; d_gene: -; v_gene: TRBV9; CDR3aa: CASSVAGGMPDTQYF; CDR3nt: TGTGCCAGCAGCGTAGCCGGAGGGATGCCAGATACGCAGTATTTT
j_gene: TRBJ1-2; abundance: once; d_gene: -; v_gene: TRBV6-5; CDR3aa: CASSYEGSYGYTF; CDR3nt: TGTGCCAGCAGTTACGAGGGTAGCTATGGCTACACCTTC
j_gene: TRBJ2-7; abundance: -; d_gene: TRBD1; v_gene: TRBV28; CDR3aa: CASRQPGQSFYEQYF; CDR3nt: TGTGCCAGCAGACAACCGGGACAGTCCTTCTACGAGCAGTACTTC
j_gene: TRBJ2-7; abundance: -; d_gene: TRBD1; v_gene: TRBV19; CDR3aa: CASSLTTGVNYEQYF; CDR3nt: TGTGCCAGTAGCTTGACAACAGGGGTTAACTACGAGCAGTACTTC
j_gene: TRBJ1-4; abundance: -; d_gene: TRBD1; v_gene: TRBV18; CDR3aa: CASSPLDRGRIEKLFF; CDR3nt: TGTGCCAGCTCACCACTGGACAGGGGACGGATTGAAAAACTGTTTTTT
j_gene: TRBJ2-1; abundance: -; d_gene: -; v_gene: TRBV19; CDR3aa: CASSIFTGSLFF; CDR3nt: TGTGCCAGTAGTATTTTTACAGGGAGTTTGTTCTTC
j_gene: TRBJ1-1; abundance: few; d_gene: TRBD1; v_gene: TRBV6-1; CDR3aa: CASTGTANTEAFF; CDR3nt: TGTGCCAGCACTGGGACAGCGAACACTGAAGCTTTCTTT
j_gene: TRBJ2-7; abundance: -; d_gene: TRBD2; v_gene: TRBV2; CDR3aa: CASSLSGRGNEQYF; CDR3nt: TGTGCCAGCAGTCTTAGCGGGAGAGGGAACGAGCAGTACTTC
j_gene: TRBJ2-7; abundance: -; d_gene: TRBD1; v_gene: TRBV5-6; CDR3aa: CASSLGTGGLYEQYF; CDR3nt: TGTGCCAGCAGCTTGGGGACAGGGGGCCTCTACGAGCAGTACTTC
j_gene: TRBJ2-5; abundance: -; d_gene: TRBD1; v_gene: TRBV27; CDR3aa: CASSNYRGRETQYF; CDR3nt: TGTGCCAGCAGTAACTACAGGGGGCGTGAGACCCAGTACTTC
j_gene: TRBJ1-1; abundance: -; d_gene: -; v_gene: TRBV7-9; CDR3aa: CASSSGRTEAFF; CDR3nt: TGTGCCAGCAGTTCAGGGAGGACTGAAGCTTTCTTT
j_gene: TRBJ2-1; abundance: -; d_gene: TRBD2; v_gene: TRBV10-3; CDR3aa: CAISGGGSDEQFF; CDR3nt: TGTGCCATCAGTGGGGGGGGTAGCGATGAGCAGTTCTTC
j_gene: TRBJ1-3; abundance: few; d_gene: -; v_gene: TRBV4-3; CDR3aa: CASSQDWFGTTGNTIYF; CDR3nt: TGCGCCAGCAGCCAAGATTGGTTCGGGACAACTGGAAACACCATATATTTT
j_gene: TRBJ1-5; abundance: -; d_gene: -; v_gene: TRBV28; CDR3aa: CASSLYRQPQHF; CDR3nt: TGTGCCAGCAGTTTATATCGTCAGCCCCAGCATTTT
j_gene: TRBJ1-3; abundance: -; d_gene: -; v_gene: TRBV7-2; CDR3aa: CASSPSADAADTIYF; CDR3nt: TGTGCCAGCAGCCCTTCGGCGGACGCAGCGGACACCATATATTTT
j_gene: TRBJ2-2; abundance: -; d_gene: -; v_gene: TRBV5-1; CDR3aa: CASKKQGANTGELFF; CDR3nt: TGCGCCAGCAAAAAACAGGGAGCGAACACCGGGGAGCTGTTTTTT
j_gene: TRBJ2-3; abundance: -; d_gene: -; v_gene: TRBV6-5; CDR3aa: CASSLAGRGDTQYF; CDR3nt: TGTGCCAGCAGCCTAGCGGGCAGGGGGGATACGCAGTATTTT
j_gene: TRBJ2-7; abundance: once; d_gene: TRBD1; v_gene: TRBV28; CDR3aa: CASSPGTGRSYEQYF; CDR3nt: TGTGCCAGCAGTCCTGGGACAGGGAGAAGCTACGAGCAGTACTTC